This T cell receptor (beta chain) was recovered during a study of blood T cell repertoires in COVID-19. As for the study in general: T cells, B-cell-depleted T cells, or PBMCs provided the cDNA or gDNA that served as material.

Measured with immunoSEQ multiplex PCR; TCRdb has only the in-frame clones, and not every one. In the table there are some 380,000 clones, approximately 86% of which are singletons. The study assigned cohorts using participant-reported clinical history. The specimen was PBMCs or T cells enriched from blood (not recorded which). The sequence derives from a woman between 40 and 50 years old with acute COVID-19.

The CDR3 nucleotides read TGTGCCAGCAGCCAAGGGGGGGATCAGCCCCAGCATTTT. Its translation is CASSQGGDQPQHF. The rearrangement uses TRBV3-1 (or the pseudogene TRBV3-2) and TRBJ1-5; perhaps TRBD1 as D (5 bases). CDR1 and CDR2 (germline): LGHDT, YNNKEL (reference sequence). This CDR3 contains 13 residues. The V end was cut by 1 base, the J end by 5 bases, with 6 bases between.